The clone carrying this TCR beta chain was observed a few times. V lost 5 bases, J lost 0 bases, and 3 bases stayed unmatched. The CDR3 is 14 residues long. Germline lookup yields CDR1 LNHDA and CDR2 SQIVND (reference sequence). This specimen comes from a study of blood T cell repertoires in COVID-19. Clones were read by immunoSEQ multiplex PCR, and TCRdb kept only the in-frame ones, dropping some. The sample lists under 150,000 clones, about four fifths seen once, with 5% to 7% in the top ten. Sequenced: PBMCs or T cells enriched from blood (not recorded which). The sequence came from a woman aged 50 to 60 who had been exposed to COVID-19. The chain combines TRBV19 with TRBJ1-2, with 7 bases lining up with TRBD1. The CDR3 nucleotides read TGTGCCAGTAGTGGGGACAGTTCTAACTATGGCTACACCTTC. This translates into CASSGDSSNYGYTF.